These 15 T cell receptor beta chains were all obtained from the same sample, sequenced in a study of Ad26.COV2.S vaccination and SARS-CoV-2 variants. The data were produced by immunoSEQ multiplex PCR, yet TCRdb's version contains in-frame clones alone and is incomplete. The sample gives about 350,000 clones, less than 90% of which show up once; around 10% is in the top ten. This sample's treatment: over 15 received Ad26.COV2.S at low or high dose, single or two shots; five or six received placebo; per-sample allocation not given. Sampling happened 63 days after the first vaccine or placebo injection. The source material was peripheral blood, sampled in a trial of Ad26.COV2.S vaccine versus placebo. The source is a person aged 18-65 years who received the Ad26.COV2.S COVID-19 vaccine or a placebo.

The chain employs TRBV28 and TRBJ1-1, with 7 bases matching TRBD1. V shed 5 bases, J shed 0 bases, and the junction held 6 bases outside the gene matches. Germline V CDR1 and CDR2: MDHEN, SYDVKM. This CDR3 has 15 amino acids. CDR3 DNA sequence: TGTGCCAGCAGTCCCGGGACAGCTATGAACACTGAAGCTTTCTTT. Its translation: CASSPGTAMNTEAFF.

The chain recombines TRBV7-2 with TRBJ2-1, with 9 bases lining up with TRBD2. After removal of 1 base from V and 8 bases from J, the junction contained 9 bases not matched to a gene. Germline lookup yields CDR1 SGHTA and CDR2 FQGNSA. The CDR3 covers 16 residues. The CDR3 DNA sequence: TGTGCCAGCAGCTTAGGGAAGGCGGGGGGGCGATATGAGCAGTTCTTC. Protein sequence: CASSLGKAGGRYEQFF.

This clone was counted a single time. The CDR3 sequence is CASSTRDGFTGELFF. The CDR3, as DNA: TGTGCCAGCAGCACCCGGGACGGCTTTACCGGGGAGCTGTTTTTT. V and J are TRBV7-2 and TRBJ2-2; D assignment may be TRBD1 or TRBD2 (5 bases each). Trimming cost V 5 bases and J 5 bases, with 15 bases left between them. The V gene's germline CDR1 is SGHTA and CDR2 FQGNSA. The CDR3 totals 15 residues.

The V and J genes are TRBV28 and TRBJ1-5; no clear D. Trimming pared 5 bases from V and 5 bases from J, leaving 13 bases between. This CDR3 is built from 14 residues. Per the germline V gene, CDR1 is MDHEN and CDR2 is SYDVKM. CDR3 nucleotides: TGTGCCAGCAGTCAACTCGGGGAGTATCAGCCCCAGCATTTT. It yields the protein CASSQLGEYQPQHF.

The chain uses TRBV10-1 and TRBJ2-1; a possible D gene is TRBD1 (7 bases). The CDR3 has 16 amino acids. Germline V gene data show CDR1 as WNHNN and CDR2 as SYGVQD (reference sequence). V lost 2 bases and J lost 6, with 17 bases in between. Here the CDR3 reads CASSEPTGRWCNEQFF. The CDR3 bases are TGCGCCAGCAGTGAGCCGACAGGGAGGTGGTGCAATGAGCAGTTCTTC.

The chain uses TRBV7-9 and TRBJ1-3; D not certain. The CDR3 covers 14 residues. The germline V and J ends were trimmed by 5 bases and 0 bases, with 8 bases remaining between them. In germline, CDR1 is SEHNR, CDR2 FQNEAQ (reference sequence). The CDR3 DNA sequence: TGTGCCAGCAGCCGACTGGACTCTGGAAACACCATATATTTT. Translating gives CASSRLDSGNTIYF.

A remark on this clone: The same CDR3 can be traced to other DNA sequences in this sample. This chain joins TRBV28 and TRBJ2-7; D is perhaps TRBD1 or TRBD2 (5 bases each). Germline CDR1 reads MDHEN; CDR2 reads SYDVKM. This CDR3 is built from 13 residues. The V end was cut by 4 bases, the J end by 2 bases, with 9 bases between. CDR3 residues: CASSSGTPYEQYF. CDR3 bases: TGTGCCAGCAGTTCCGGGACCCCCTACGAGCAGTACTTC.

This chain links TRBV9 with TRBJ2-2; D may be TRBD2 (5 bases). V lost 4 bases and J lost 0, with 16 bases in between. The germline V gene has CDR1 SGDLS and CDR2 YYNGEE. This CDR3 is 17 amino acids long. The CDR3 coding sequence is TGTGCCAGCAGCAACCCAGCTTACGGGGCGAACACCGGGGAGCTGTTTTTT. Protein sequence: CASSNPAYGANTGELFF. Filled out from reference TRBV9 and TRBJ2-2, the complete variable domain reads DSGVTQTPKHLITATGQRVTLRCSPRSGDLSVYWYQQSLDQGLQFLIQYYNGEERAKGNILERFSAQQFPDLHSELNLSSLELGDSALYFCASSNPAYGANTGELFFGEGSRLTVL.

In this sample, this clone turned up once. V gene TRBV6-2 or TRBV6-3 combines with J gene TRBJ1-4; maybe TRBD1 (5 bases). V lost 4 bases and J lost 6, with 21 bases in between. Per the germline V gene, CDR1 is MNHEY and CDR2 is SVGEGT. The CDR3 consists of 17 residues. CDR3 residues: CASSSREAQGGDEKLFF. The CDR3 nucleotides read TGTGCCAGCAGTTCCCGAGAAGCCCAGGGCGGGGATGAAAAACTGTTTTTT.

The chain recombines TRBV7-8 with TRBJ2-3; 11 nucleotides line up with TRBD2. V was pared by 3 bases and J by 1 base, with 6 bases of the junction left unmatched. Looked up from germline, CDR1 is SGHVS and CDR2 is FQNEAQ. CDR3 size: 17 residues. CDR3 sequence (DNA): TGTGCCAGCAGCTTCTCTAGCGGGGGGCCTGGCACAGATACGCAGTATTTT. This gives the protein CASSFSSGGPGTDTQYF.

The V and J genes are TRBV6-6 and TRBJ2-5; D call uncertain. The CDR3 runs 12 residues. Germline-derived CDR1 and CDR2 are MNHNY and SVGAGI (reference sequence). V gave up 5 bases and J gave up 4 bases, with 8 bases separating them. In nucleotides, the CDR3 is TGTGCCAGCAGTCAACGAGGAGAGACCCAGTACTTC. Translated, it gives CASSQRGETQYF.

This sequence joins TRBV19 and TRBJ1-6, with D perhaps matching TRBD1 (6 bases). The CDR3 loop spans 13 amino acids. CDR1 is LNHDA, CDR2 SQIVND, per germline (reference sequence). With 5 bases removed from V and 8 bases from J, the gap between germline ends came to 10 bases. CDR3 sequence (DNA): TGTGCCAGTAGTGAGGGGGTAGATTCACCCCTCCACTTT. Its translation is CASSEGVDSPLHF.

Regarding this clone: One end of the junction is discordant with germline, which a read error may explain. The CDR3 sequence: CASNYGTVSGNTIYF. The CDR3 nucleotides read TGTGCCAGCAATTACGGGACGGTCTCTGGAAACACCATATATTTT. The gene calls are TRBV6-5 and TRBJ1-3; maybe TRBD1 (5 bases). This CDR3 has 15 residues. From germline, CDR1 is MNHEY and CDR2 SVGAGI.

The rearrangement uses TRBV6-6 and TRBJ2-7; perhaps TRBD2 as D (5 bases). Germline V lookup: CDR1 MNHNY, CDR2 SVGAGI (reference sequence). The CDR3 totals 15 residues. Trimming took 0 bases from V and 3 from J, leaving 12 bases between them. This CDR3 reads CASSYSVAWDYEQYF. CDR3 DNA sequence: TGTGCCAGCAGTTACTCCGTAGCGTGGGACTACGAGCAGTACTTC.

The chain joins TRBV28 to TRBJ2-6; D call uncertain. CDR3 length: 14 amino acids. Germline lookup yields CDR1 MDHEN and CDR2 SYDVKM. The V and J ends lost 5 bases and 5 bases respectively, with 10 bases between them. The CDR3 sequence: CASSTELWANVLTF. In nucleotides, the CDR3 is TGTGCCAGCAGTACGGAACTCTGGGCCAACGTCCTGACTTTC.